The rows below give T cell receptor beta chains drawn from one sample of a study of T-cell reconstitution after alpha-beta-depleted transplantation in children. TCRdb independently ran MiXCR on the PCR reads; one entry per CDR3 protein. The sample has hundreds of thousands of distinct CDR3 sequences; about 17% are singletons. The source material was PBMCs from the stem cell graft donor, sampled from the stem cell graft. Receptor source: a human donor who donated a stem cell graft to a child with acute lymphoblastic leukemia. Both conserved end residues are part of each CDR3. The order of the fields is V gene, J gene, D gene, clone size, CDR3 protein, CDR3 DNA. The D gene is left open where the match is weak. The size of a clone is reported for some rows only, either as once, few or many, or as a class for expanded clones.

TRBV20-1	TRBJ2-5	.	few	CSASPVRAGETQYF	TGCAGTGCTAGCCCCGTTCGGGCCGGTGAGACCCAGTACTTC
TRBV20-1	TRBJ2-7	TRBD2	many	CSARHGGGDAGEQYF	TGCAGTGCTCGCCATGGTGGGGGGGACGCCGGCGAGCAGTACTTC
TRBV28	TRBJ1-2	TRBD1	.	CASSQSGTGEYFDGYTF	TGTGCCAGCAGCCAATCCGGGACAGGGGAATATTTCGATGGCTACACCTTC
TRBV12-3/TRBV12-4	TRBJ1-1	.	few	CASIPLGYGTEAFF	TGTGCCAGCATCCCATTGGGGTACGGCACTGAAGCTTTCTTT
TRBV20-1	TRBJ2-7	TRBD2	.	CSASERELTYEQYF	TGCAGTGCTAGTGAGCGGGAGTTAACCTACGAGCAGTACTTC
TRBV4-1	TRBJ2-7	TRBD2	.	CASSIRLTSGNIYEQYF	TGCGCCAGCAGCATCCGATTGACTAGCGGGAATATCTACGAGCAGTACTTC
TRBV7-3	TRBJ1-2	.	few	CASSVDKNYGYTF	TGTGCCAGCAGCGTCGACAAGAACTATGGCTACACCTTC
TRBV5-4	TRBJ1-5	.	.	CASSARSDSNQPQHF	TGTGCCAGCAGCGCCCGTTCGGATAGCAATCAGCCCCAGCATTTT
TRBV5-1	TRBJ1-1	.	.	CASSRNGGRSTEAFF	TGCGCCAGCAGCAGAAACGGGGGGCGAAGCACTGAAGCTTTCTTT
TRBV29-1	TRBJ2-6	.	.	CSVEAGDPRANVLTF	TGCAGCGTTGAAGCGGGAGACCCTAGGGCCAACGTCCTGACTTTC
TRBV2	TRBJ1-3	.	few	CASRIRTASGNTIYF	TGTGCCAGCAGGATAAGGACGGCCTCTGGAAACACCATATATTTT
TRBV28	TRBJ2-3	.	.	CASSPRTHYTDTQYF	TGTGCCAGCAGTCCCCGGACACATTACACAGATACGCAGTATTTT
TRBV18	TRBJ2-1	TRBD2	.	CASSPAGLAGTNEQFF	TGTGCCAGCTCACCTGCTGGGCTAGCGGGAACCAATGAGCAGTTCTTC
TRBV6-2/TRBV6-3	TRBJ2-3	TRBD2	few	CASSRTSATDTQYF	TGTGCCAGCAGTAGGACTAGCGCCACAGATACGCAGTATTTT
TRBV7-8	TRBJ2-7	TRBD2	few	CASSLGWGLAGYDQYF	TGTGCCAGCAGCTTAGGTTGGGGACTAGCGGGCTACGACCAGTACTTC
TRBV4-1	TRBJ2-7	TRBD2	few	CASSAGTSIYEQYF	TGCGCCAGCAGCGCCGGGACTAGCATCTACGAGCAGTACTTC
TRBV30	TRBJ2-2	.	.	CAWRPWWATNTGELFF	TGTGCCTGGAGGCCCTGGTGGGCCACGAACACCGGGGAGCTGTTTTTT
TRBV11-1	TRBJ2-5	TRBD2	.	CASSLGIRVGGLEETQYF	TGTGCCAGCAGCTTAGGTATCCGCGTGGGGGGACTAGAAGAGACCCAGTACTTC
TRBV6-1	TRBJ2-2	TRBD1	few	CASRIDRVGVTGELFF	TGTGCCAGCAGGATAGACAGGGTCGGGGTAACCGGGGAGCTGTTTTTT
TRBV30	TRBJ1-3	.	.	CAWSESGNTIYF	TGTGCCTGGTCGGAGTCTGGAAACACCATATATTTT
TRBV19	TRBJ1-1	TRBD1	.	CASMGQLNTEAFF	TGTGCCAGTATGGGACAGTTAAACACTGAAGCTTTCTTT